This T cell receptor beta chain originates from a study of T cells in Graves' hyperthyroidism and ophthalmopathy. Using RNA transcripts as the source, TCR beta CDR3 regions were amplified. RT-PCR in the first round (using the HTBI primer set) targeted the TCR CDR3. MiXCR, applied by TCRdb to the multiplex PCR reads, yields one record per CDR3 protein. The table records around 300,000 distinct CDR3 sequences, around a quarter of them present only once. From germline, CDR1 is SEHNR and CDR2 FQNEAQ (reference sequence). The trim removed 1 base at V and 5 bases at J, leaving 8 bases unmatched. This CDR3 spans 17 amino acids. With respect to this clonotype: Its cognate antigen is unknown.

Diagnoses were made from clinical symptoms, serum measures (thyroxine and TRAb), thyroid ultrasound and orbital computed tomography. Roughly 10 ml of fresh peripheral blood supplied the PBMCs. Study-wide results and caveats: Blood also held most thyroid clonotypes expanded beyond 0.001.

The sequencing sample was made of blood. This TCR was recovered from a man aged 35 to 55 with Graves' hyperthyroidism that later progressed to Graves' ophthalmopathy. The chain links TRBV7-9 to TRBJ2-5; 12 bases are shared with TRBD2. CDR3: CASSLVLAGGGFETQYF. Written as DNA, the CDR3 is TGTGCCAGCAGCTTAGTACTAGCGGGAGGAGGTTTTGAGACCCAGTACTTC.